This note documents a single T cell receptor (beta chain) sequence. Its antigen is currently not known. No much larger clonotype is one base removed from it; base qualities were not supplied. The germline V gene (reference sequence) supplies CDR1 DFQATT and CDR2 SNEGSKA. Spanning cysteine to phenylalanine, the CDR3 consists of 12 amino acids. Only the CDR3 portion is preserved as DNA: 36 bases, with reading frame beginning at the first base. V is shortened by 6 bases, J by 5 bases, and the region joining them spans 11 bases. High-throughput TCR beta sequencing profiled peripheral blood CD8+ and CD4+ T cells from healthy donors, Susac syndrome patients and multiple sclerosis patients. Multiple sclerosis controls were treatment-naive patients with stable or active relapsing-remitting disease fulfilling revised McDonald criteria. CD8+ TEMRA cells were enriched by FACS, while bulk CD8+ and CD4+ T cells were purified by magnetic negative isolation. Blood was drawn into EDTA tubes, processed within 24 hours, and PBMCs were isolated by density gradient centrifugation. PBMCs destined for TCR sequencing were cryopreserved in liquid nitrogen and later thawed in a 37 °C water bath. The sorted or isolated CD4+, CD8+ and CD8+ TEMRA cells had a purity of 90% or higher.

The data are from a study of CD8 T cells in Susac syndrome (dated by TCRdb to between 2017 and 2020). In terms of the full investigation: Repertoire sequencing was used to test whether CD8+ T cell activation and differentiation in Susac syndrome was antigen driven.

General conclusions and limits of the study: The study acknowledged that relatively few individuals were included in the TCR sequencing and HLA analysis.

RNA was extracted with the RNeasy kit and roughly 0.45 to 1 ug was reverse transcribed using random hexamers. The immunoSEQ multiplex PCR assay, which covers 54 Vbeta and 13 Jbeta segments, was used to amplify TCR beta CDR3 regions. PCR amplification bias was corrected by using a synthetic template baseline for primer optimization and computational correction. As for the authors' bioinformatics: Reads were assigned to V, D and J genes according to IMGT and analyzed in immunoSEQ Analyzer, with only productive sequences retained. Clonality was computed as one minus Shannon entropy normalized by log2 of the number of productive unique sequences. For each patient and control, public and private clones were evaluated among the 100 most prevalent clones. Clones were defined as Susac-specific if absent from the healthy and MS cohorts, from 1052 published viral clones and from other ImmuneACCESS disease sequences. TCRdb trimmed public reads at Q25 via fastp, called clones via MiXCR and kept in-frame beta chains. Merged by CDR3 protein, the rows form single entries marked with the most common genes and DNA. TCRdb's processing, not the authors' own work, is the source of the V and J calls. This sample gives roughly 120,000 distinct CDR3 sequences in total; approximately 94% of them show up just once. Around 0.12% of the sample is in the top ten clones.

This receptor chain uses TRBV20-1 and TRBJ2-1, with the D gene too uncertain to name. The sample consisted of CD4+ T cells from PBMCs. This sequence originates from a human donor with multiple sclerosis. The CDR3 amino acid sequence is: CSAYPVDNEQFF. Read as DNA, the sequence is TGCAGTGCGTACCCGGTGGACAATGAGCAGTTCTTC.